The TCR beta chain under discussion was sequenced for a study of shared clonotypes between healthy human individuals (dated by TCRdb to the early 2020s). Broadly, across the study: The cohort included a few men and a couple of women between 18 and 49 years of age. To estimate repertoire size and how much clonotypes are shared between individuals, the study performed deep sequencing of blood TCR repertoires from about 5 healthy adults. For each donor, CD4 naive and CD4 memory were each given three plates, CD8 naive was given two plates, and CD8 memory was given one plate. To increase sequencing depth and limit assay-specific biases, TCR repertoire library preparation and sequencing were carried out by different laboratories using diverse techniques. Per donor, leukapheresis produced somewhere between about 0.8 and 9 billion PBMCs. The study at large found these results: Pairwise subsampling led to the expectation that sequencing depth would affect the degree of clonotype sharing among donors. Naive subsets generally had larger estimated clonotype richness than memory subsets did. Compared with non-shared clonotypes, the clonotypes found in all four sorted-subset donors had higher generation probabilities. Sharing across a few donors was observed for about 4.8% of naive CD4, 3.5% of naive CD8, 2.3% of memory CD4, and about 0.4% of memory CD8 clonotypes. Even with the large sequencing depth, rarefaction of the sorted-subset datasets indicated that sequencing was incomplete. Because the study included a small number of donors, the genetic and exposure-history diversity represented was limited. Only blood was sampled, and tissue TCR repertoires likely differ from those in blood.

CDR1 SGHKS and CDR2 YYEKEE are derived from the germline V gene (reference sequence). Trimming removed 2 bases from V and 0 bases from J, leaving 9 bases between the germline ends. From cysteine to phenylalanine, the CDR3 is 14 amino acids long. Solely the CDR3 DNA is kept, with 42 bases framed from the first base. Remarks on this clone: The clone's antigen remains unknown. Base qualities are not recorded, but no much larger clone differs from it by a single base.

Healthy HIV-negative adults with no recently reported acute infections or vaccinations were included as donors. Every donor was a Caucasian adult living in Nashville, Tennessee, USA. Magnetic negative selection was used to enrich CD4+ T cells, after which naive cells were positively selected on CD45RA and the negative fraction became the memory subset. After blood collection by leukapheresis, PBMCs were isolated using Ficoll-Histopaque density gradient centrifugation and then cryopreserved in the vapor phase of liquid nitrogen. Analytical flow cytometry was used to check the purity and quantity of each magnetically sorted T cell population. Each sorted fraction had its genomic DNA isolated and then quantified by UV absorbance on a Nanodrop 2000c. TCR CDR3 regions were amplified from genomic DNA by multiplex PCR using the deep immunoSEQ assay. Extracted genomic DNA from each cell subset was distributed evenly across all wells of several immunoSEQ 96-well plates, and each plate was treated as a replicate. For sorted subsets, each replicate PCR was loaded with approximately 190 ng genomic DNA, equivalent to about 30,000 T cell genomes. The purified libraries were quantified using a Qubit 3.0 fluorometer, sized with a Bioanalyzer 2100, and then quantified again using the KAPA Library Quantification kit. A separate single-read 150-cycle Illumina NextSeq 550 flow cell was used to sequence each immunoSEQ 96-well plate. The authors processed their data as follows. Because only junctional sequences without quality scores were contained in the immunoSEQ output, filtering matching that applied to full-length reads could not be performed. Sequences were annotated with PyIR, a Python wrapper for IgBLAST v1.9, and V/J genes and CDR3 were assigned using IMGT germline references. Reads were removed for weak V/J assignments (E-value above 1e-6), missing CDR3, stop codons, out-of-frame junctions, or ambiguous translated residues. V3J clonotypes were defined by identical inferred V gene, J gene, and CDR3 amino acid sequence. Percentage overlap between repertoires was computed as shared unique clonotypes divided by the size of the smaller repertoire. Repertoire richness was assessed with RTK rarefaction, the Chao1 estimator, and Recon v2.1 estimates of unobserved clonotypes. Generation probabilities were computed with OLGA for all TCRbeta clonotypes obtained by the gDNA method from a handful of donors. Held by TCRdb, this immuneACCESS table contains in-frame sequences only and omits some clones. Under half of the omission traces to an unresolved V gene where checked; the cause of the rest is unknown. V, J and clone size were drawn from that table, and D and trimming were deduced from the DNA. In this sample the table shows a few million clones, 85% to 95% of which occur a single time. The top ten hold 0.13% to 0.15% of the sample.

The clonotype was recovered from a man aged 18 to 35 in good health. Sequenced material: naive CD4+ T cells sorted from blood. The cell subset or site label here, explained by the study, means: CD45RA+ positively selected. The chain joins TRBV5-5 to TRBJ2-7; the D gene is perhaps TRBD1, from 6 matching bases. Here the CDR3 is given as CASSFGTTSYEQYF. The nucleotide sequence is given as TGTGCCAGCAGCTTCGGGACAACCTCCTACGAGCAGTACTTC.